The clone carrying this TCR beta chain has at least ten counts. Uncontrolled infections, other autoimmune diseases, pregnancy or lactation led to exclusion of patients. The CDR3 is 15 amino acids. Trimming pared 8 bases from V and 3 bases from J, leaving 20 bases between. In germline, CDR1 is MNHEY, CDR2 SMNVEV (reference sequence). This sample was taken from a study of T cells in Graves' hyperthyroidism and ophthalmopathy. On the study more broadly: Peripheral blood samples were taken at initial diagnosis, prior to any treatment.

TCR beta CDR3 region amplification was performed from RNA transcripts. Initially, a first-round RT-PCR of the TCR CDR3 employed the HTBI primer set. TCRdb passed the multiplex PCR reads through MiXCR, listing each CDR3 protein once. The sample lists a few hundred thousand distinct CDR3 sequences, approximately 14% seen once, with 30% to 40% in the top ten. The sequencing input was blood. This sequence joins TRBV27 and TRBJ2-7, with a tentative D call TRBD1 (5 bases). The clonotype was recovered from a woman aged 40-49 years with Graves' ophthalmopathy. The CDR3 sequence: CASGPFLPGIYEQYF. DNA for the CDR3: TGTGCCAGCGGCCCGTTCTTACCAGGGATCTACGAGCAGTACTTC.